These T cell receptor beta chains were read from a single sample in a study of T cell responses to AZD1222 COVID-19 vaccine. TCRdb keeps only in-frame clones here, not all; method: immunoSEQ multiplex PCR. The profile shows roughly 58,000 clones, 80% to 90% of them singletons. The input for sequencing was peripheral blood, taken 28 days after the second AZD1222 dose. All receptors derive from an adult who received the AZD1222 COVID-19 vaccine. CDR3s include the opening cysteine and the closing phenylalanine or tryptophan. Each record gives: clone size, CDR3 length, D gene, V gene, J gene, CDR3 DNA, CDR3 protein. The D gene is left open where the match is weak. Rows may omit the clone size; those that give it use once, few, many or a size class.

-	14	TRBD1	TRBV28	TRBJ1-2	TGTGCCAGCAGCCTGGGGACAGCCCTCTATGGCTACACCTTC	CASSLGTALYGYTF
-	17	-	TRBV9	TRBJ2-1	TGTGCCAGCAGCGTAGAGGCGGGGTCTAGCTCCTACAATGAGCAGTTCTTC	CASSVEAGSSSYNEQFF
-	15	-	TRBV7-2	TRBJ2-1	TGTGCCAGCAGCTTACAGGACAGTGCCTACAATGAGCAGTTCTTC	CASSLQDSAYNEQFF
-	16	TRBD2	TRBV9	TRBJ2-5	TGTGCCAGCAGCGCCCTGGGAGCGGGGGGGCCGGGGACCCAGTACTTC	CASSALGAGGPGTQYF
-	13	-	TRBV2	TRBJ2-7	TGTGCCAGCGTGGGACTGGACTCCTACGAGCAGTACTTC	CASVGLDSYEQYF
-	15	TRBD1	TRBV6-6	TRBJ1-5	TGTGCCAGCAGGGATCGGGACAGCAGCAATCAGCCCCAGCATTTT	CASRDRDSSNQPQHF
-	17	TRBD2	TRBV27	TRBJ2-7	TGTGCCAGCAGTTTATGGGGCGGTGCGGGGGGGCCATACGAGCAGTACTTC	CASSLWGGAGGPYEQYF
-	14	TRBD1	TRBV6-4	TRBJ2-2	TGTGCCAGCTCCGGGACAGGGAACACCGGGGAGCTGTTTTTT	CASSGTGNTGELFF
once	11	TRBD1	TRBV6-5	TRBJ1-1	TGTGCCAGCACTCAGGGGGCTGAAGCTTTCTTT	CASTQGAEAFF
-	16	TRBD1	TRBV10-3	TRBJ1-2	TGTGCCATCACAAGCTGGATCGGGACAGGGGACTATGGCTACACCTTC	CAITSWIGTGDYGYTF
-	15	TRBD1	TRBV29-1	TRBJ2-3	TGCAGCGTTGGCGGCGTGGGACAGGGGGGAGATACGCAGTATTTT	CSVGGVGQGGDTQYF
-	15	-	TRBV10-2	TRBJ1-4	TGCGCCAGCAGTTCTGGCGGCGGCTCTAATGAAAAACTGTTTTTT	CASSSGGGSNEKLFF
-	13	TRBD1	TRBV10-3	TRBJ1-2	TGTGCCACCCACGGGACAGGGGACTATGGCTACACCTTC	CATHGTGDYGYTF
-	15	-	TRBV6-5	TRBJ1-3	TGTGCCAGCAGTTCAACTGCATACTCCGGAAACACCATATATTTT	CASSSTAYSGNTIYF
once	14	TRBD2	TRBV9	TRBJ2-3	TGTGCCAGCAGCCCTGGGAACAGCGGGGCTACGCAGTATTTT	CASSPGNSGATQYF
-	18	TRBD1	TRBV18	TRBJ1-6	TGTGCCAGCTCACCACTCGGGACAGGGCAAACGTTGAATTCACCCCTCCACTTT	CASSPLGTGQTLNSPLHF
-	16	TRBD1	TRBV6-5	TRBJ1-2	TGTGCCAGCAGTTACCAATCGACAGGGGCCGGCTATGGCTACACCTTC	CASSYQSTGAGYGYTF
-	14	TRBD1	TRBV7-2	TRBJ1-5	TGTGCCAGCAGCCAACAGGGGGGGAATCAGCCCCAGCATTTT	CASSQQGGNQPQHF
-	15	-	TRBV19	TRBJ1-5	TGTGCCAGTAGTATTGGAGGGGCGATCAATCAGCCCCAGCATTTT	CASSIGGAINQPQHF
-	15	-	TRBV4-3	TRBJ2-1	TGCGCCAGCAGCCAAGAGTCGGGGCGAGGGGTTGAGCAGTTCTTC	CASSQESGRGVEQFF
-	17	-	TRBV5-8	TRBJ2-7	TGTGCCAGCAGCTTGGGAGGGACCAATATCGTTTCCTACGAGCAGTACTTC	CASSLGGTNIVSYEQYF
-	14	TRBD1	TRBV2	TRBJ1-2	TGTGCCAGCAGTGAAAGGACAGGGGTCTATGGCTACACCTTC	CASSERTGVYGYTF
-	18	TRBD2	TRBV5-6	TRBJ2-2	TGTGCCAGCAGCCTTCGGACTAGCGGGAGGCCCGCACCCGGGGAGCTGTTTTTT	CASSLRTSGRPAPGELFF